This note documents a single T cell receptor beta chain sequence. The target antigen is unknown. Profiling relied on immunoSEQ multiplex PCR, and the TCRdb table lists in-frame clones only, not all of them. The sample lists 140,000 or so clones; around nine tenths were seen once. Time point noted: baseline pretreatment blood. The treatment: 15 Gy SBRT to primary tumor, nephrectomy 4 weeks later. The data stem from a study of radiation and T cells in renal cell carcinoma. About the research overall: Nephrectomy followed 15 Gy stereotactic body radiation by 4 weeks.

Whole-study results and caveats: Baseline intratumoral clonotype presence is unknown without pretreatment biopsies.

V shed 2 bases and J shed 0 bases, with 6 bases lying between them. This CDR3 has 14 amino acids. The sample in question was blood, obtained from a patient whose treatment included radiotherapy and nephrectomy. This TCR was recovered from a woman aged 45-65 years with renal cell carcinoma. The chain recombines TRBV5-3 with TRBJ1-5; unclear D gene. TRBV5-3 is identified as an open reading frame with a role that is uncertain. The CDR3 is CARSFFASNQPQHF. The CDR3, as DNA: TGTGCCAGAAGCTTTTTCGCTAGCAATCAGCCCCAGCATTTT.